These 7 T cell receptor beta chains share one sample of origin, sequenced in a study of monozygotic twins with inflammatory bowel disease. TCRdb processed the 5' RACE reads again and assigns one entry to each CDR3 protein, with no DNA. The repertoire table contains 300,000 to 400,000 distinct CDR3 sequences. The sequencing sample was made of blood. The receptors stem from a human donor with ulcerative colitis or Crohn's disease, or a healthy co-twin of an affected twin (not recorded which).

V is TRBV19 and J is TRBJ2-1; TCRdb's D call of TRBD1 is untestable without DNA. The CDR3 totals 14 residues. Germline loops: CDR1 LNHDA, CDR2 SQIVND (reference sequence). The CDR3 region is CASRVRDRSNEQFF.

This rearrangement joins TRBV6-2 or TRBV6-3 to TRBJ2-4. The CDR3 sequence is 11 residues long. Germline loops: CDR1 MNHEY, CDR2 SVGEGT. The CDR3 is CASSPEVIQYF.

The chain has TRBV3-1 and TRBJ2-7; TCRdb's assignment of TRBD1 cannot be checked, as there is no DNA. Germline CDR1 LGHDT, CDR2 YNNKEL (reference sequence). This CDR3 has 13 amino acids. The CDR3 here is CASSHEGAGEQYF.

The V and J genes are TRBV20-1 and TRBJ2-3; TCRdb names TRBD2, which stays unverified in the absence of DNA. This CDR3 has 14 amino acids. The germline CDR1 and CDR2 sequences are DFQATT and SNEGSKA (reference sequence). This chain's CDR3 is CSAPGLVGTDTQYF.

V is TRBV12-3 or TRBV12-4 and J is TRBJ2-7; lacking DNA, the TRBD2 call made by TCRdb goes unchecked. The CDR3 totals 13 residues. CDR3 region: CASSFRTLPGQYF.

The chain couples TRBV6-1 to TRBJ2-2; absent DNA, TCRdb's TRBD1 call cannot be checked. Germline values: CDR1 MNHNS, CDR2 SASEGT. CDR3 length equals 18 residues. CDR3 protein: CASSLPPRGELNTGELFF.

This chain links TRBV7-2 with TRBJ1-4; the TCRdb D gene call, TRBD1, has no DNA to confirm it. CDR3 length: 14 amino acids. Germline CDR1 and CDR2: SGHTA and FQGNSA. CDR3 region: CASSLVVRGEKLFF. Combining the CDR3 with reference TRBV7-2 and TRBJ1-4 gives the whole variable domain GAGVSQSPSNKVTEKGKDVELRCDPISGHTALYWYRQSLGQGLEFLIYFQGNSAPDKSGLPSDRFSAERTGGSVSTLTIQRTQQEDSAVYLCASSLVVRGEKLFFGSGTQLSVL.